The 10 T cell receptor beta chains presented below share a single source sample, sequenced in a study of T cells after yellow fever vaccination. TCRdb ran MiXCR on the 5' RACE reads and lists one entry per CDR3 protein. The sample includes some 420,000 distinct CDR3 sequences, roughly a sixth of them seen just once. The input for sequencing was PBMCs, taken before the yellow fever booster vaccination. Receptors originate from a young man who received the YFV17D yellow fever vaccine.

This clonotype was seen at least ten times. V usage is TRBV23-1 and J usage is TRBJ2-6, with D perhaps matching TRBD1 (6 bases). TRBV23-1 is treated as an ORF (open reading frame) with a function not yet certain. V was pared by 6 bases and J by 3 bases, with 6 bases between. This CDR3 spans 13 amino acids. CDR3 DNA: TGCGCCAGCAGACAGGGTGGGGCCAACGTCCTGACTTTC. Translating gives CASRQGGANVLTF.

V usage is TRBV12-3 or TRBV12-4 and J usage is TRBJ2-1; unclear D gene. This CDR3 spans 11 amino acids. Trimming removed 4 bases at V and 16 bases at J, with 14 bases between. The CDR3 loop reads CASSYRSASFF. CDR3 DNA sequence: TGTGCCAGCAGTTACCGTTCGGCGAGTTTCTTC.

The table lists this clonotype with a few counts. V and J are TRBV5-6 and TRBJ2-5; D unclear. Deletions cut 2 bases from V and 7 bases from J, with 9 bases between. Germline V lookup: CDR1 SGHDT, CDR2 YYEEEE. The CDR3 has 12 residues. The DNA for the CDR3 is TGTGCCAGCAGCTTCCGCGTGGCGACCCAGTACTTC. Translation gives CASSFRVATQYF.

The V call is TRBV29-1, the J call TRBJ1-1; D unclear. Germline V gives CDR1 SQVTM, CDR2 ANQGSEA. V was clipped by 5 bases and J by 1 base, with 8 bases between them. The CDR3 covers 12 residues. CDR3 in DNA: TGCAGCGTTCCCACACAGAACACTGAAGCTTTCTTT. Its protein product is CSVPTQNTEAFF.

CDR3 DNA: TGTGCCAGCAGCTTGCCCTATAGCGGGGGGCCGTTATCGGAGCAGTTCTTC. Protein product: CASSLPYSGGPLSEQFF. The rearrangement links TRBV7-2 to TRBJ2-1; 10 bases line up with TRBD2. The CDR3 totals 17 residues. CDR1 and CDR2 from the germline V gene are SGHTA and FQGNSA. V dropped 3 bases and J dropped 10; count of bases not matched to a gene: 15. The variable domain in full, completed from reference TRBV7-2 and TRBJ2-1, reads GAGVSQSPSNKVTEKGKDVELRCDPISGHTALYWYRQSLGQGLEFLIYFQGNSAPDKSGLPSDRFSAERTGGSVSTLTIQRTQQEDSAVYLCASSLPYSGGPLSEQFFGPGTRLTVL.

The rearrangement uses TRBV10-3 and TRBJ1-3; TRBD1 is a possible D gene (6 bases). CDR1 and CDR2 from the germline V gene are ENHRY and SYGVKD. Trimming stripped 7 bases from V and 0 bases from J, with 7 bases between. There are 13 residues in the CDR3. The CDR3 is CAITTGSGNTIYF. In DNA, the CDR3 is TGTGCCATCACGACAGGCTCTGGAAACACCATATATTTT.

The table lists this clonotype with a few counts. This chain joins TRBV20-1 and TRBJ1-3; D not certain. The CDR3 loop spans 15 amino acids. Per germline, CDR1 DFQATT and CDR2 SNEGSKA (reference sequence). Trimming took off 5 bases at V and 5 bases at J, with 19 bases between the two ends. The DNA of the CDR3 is TGCAGTGCTGCCAGACGAGGGCCCCTCCGAAACACCATATATTTT. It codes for CSAARRGPLRNTIYF.

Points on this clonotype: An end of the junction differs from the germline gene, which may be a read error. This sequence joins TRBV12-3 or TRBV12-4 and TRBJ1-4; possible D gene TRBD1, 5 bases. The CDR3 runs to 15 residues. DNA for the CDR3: TGTGCCAGCAGTTTGCTCCGGGACCCCCGGGAAAAACCGTTTTTT. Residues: CASSLLRDPREKPFF.

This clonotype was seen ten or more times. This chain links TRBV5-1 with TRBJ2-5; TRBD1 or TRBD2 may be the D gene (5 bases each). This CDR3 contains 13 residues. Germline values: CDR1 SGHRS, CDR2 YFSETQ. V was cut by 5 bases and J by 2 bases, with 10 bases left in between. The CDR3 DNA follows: TGCGCCAGCAGGCCCTGGGGGCAAGAGACCCAGTACTTC. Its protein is CASRPWGQETQYF.

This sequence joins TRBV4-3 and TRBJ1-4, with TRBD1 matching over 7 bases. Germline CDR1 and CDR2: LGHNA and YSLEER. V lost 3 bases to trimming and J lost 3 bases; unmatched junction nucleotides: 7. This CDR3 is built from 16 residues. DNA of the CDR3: TGCGCCAGCAGCCAGTATCCCGGGACAGCTAATGAAAAACTGTTTTTT. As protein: CASSQYPGTANEKLFF.